The source of this TCR beta chain is a study of early T cells in non-severe SARS-CoV-2 infection. Looking at the study overall: From unsorted whole blood, bulk RNA was sequenced, and the chains remained unpaired. Study-wide results and limits: In VDJdb matching, anti-spike CD8 responses were favored while private and CD4 specificities went missing.

Unique molecular identifiers tagged individual cDNA molecules. TCRdb re-derived calls from the 5' RACE reads in MiXCR, one entry per CDR3 protein. The sample shows 60,000 to 90,000 distinct CDR3 sequences, roughly 16% of them seen only once. As to this clonotype: Its antigen is unknown.

This CDR3 has 16 residues. Germline CDR1 and CDR2: LNHDA and SQIVND (reference sequence). V was clipped by 3 bases and J by 0 bases, with 13 bases between them. The sequence derives from an adult who was a healthcare worker with PCR-confirmed SARS-CoV-2 infection or an uninfected control (not recorded which). Source material: whole blood. This chain links TRBV19 with TRBJ2-3; D possibly corresponds to TRBD2 (6 bases). The CDR3, as DNA: TGTGCCAGTAGTATCGGGGGTAGCGGTAGCACAGATACGCAGTATTTT. Protein sequence: CASSIGGSGSTDTQYF.